This T cell receptor beta chain was identified during a study of cytomegalovirus exposure and HLA in healthy donors. On the study more broadly: There were some 120 million unique TCR beta sequences, drawn from about 190 million T cells, in an earlier analysis.

Study conclusions and caveats: In vitro testing confirmed a few CMV-associated chains as specific for CMV antigens. Most of the TCR beta V segments (in an earlier analysis) were productive either about 87% or about 30% of the time.

CDR1 and CDR2 from the germline V gene are LGHNT and FRNRAP. The CDR3 has 15 amino acids. Trimming removed 0 bases from V and 6 bases from J, with 12 bases in between. Concerning this clone itself: Its antigen is currently unknown.

Use of 60 Vbeta and 13 Jbeta primers characterized the PCR. TCRdb keeps only in-frame clones here, not all; method: immunoSEQ multiplex PCR. Found here are roughly 180,000 clones, roughly 85% of them singletons; the top ten hold about a tenth. This chain connects TRBV12-5 to TRBJ2-1; perhaps TRBD2 as D (6 bases). Sequenced sample: PBMCs. The sequence was collected from a man aged 18 to 29 in good health and CMV-seropositive. The CDR3, as DNA: TGTGCTAGTGGTTTGGTGGGGGGAATGGGCAATGAGCAGTTCTTC. Translation gives CASGLVGGMGNEQFF.